Below, one T cell receptor beta chain is given with its context. This sample was taken from a study of blood T cell repertoires in COVID-19. Study at large: PBMCs, B-cell-depleted T cells, or T cells were the source of the cDNA or gDNA that made up the material.

Germline V gene sequence: CDR1 SGHRS, CDR2 YFSETQ. This CDR3 region has 15 residues. V was pared by 4 bases and J by 5 bases, with 15 bases between. How the authors handled the data: It was from reference gene primer amplification that nucleated cell counts were estimated. TCRdb's copy holds only in-frame clones and misses some; the assay was immunoSEQ multiplex PCR. The DNA gave D and trimming, while V, J and clone size come from that table. The data hold under 40,000 clones, with about 93% observed a single time. The specimen sequenced was peripheral blood. The sequence was obtained from a human donor in a cohort sampled during active COVID-19. This chain uses TRBV5-1 with TRBJ1-4; no reliable D call. CDR3 loop: CASSPGEGLNEKLFF. The DNA for the CDR3 is TGCGCCAGCAGCCCCGGAGAGGGATTAAATGAAAAACTGTTTTTT.